One and the same sample provided the 13 T cell receptor beta chains below, sequenced in a study of beta chain features in type 1 diabetes. Every bit of the isolated RNA underwent reverse transcription, so sequencing read expressed TCRB transcripts. Libraries were prepared by immunoSEQ multiplex PCR; TCRdb keeps only in-frame clonotypes and omits some of them. The table has 250,000 to 300,000 clones, 24% seen once. For these TCRs, the target antigens are not known. General observations from the study: People with Type 1 diabetes carried modestly yet significantly shorter TCRB CDR3s in all four CD4+ subsets.

The sample was naive CD4+ T cells from blood. The receptors derive from a woman in her twenties or thirties with type 1 diabetes.

This clone was seen a handful of times. V is TRBV30 and J is TRBJ2-1, with D maybe TRBD1 (6 bases). The germline gives CDR1 GTSNPN, CDR2 SVGIG (reference sequence). Trimming pared 6 bases from V and 0 bases from J, leaving 12 bases between. The CDR3 loop spans 14 amino acids. CDR3 in amino acids: CACPRGRSYNEQFF. CDR3 in DNA: TGTGCCTGCCCCAGGGGACGCTCCTACAATGAGCAGTTCTTC. Complete variable domain (other parts from reference TRBV30 and TRBJ2-1): SQTIHQWPATLVQPVGSPLSLECTVEGTSNPNLYWYRQAAGRGLQLLFYSVGIGQISSEVPQNLSASRPQDRQFILSSKKLLLSDSGFYLCACPRGRSYNEQFFGPGTRLTVL.

The chain recombines TRBV9 with TRBJ1-5; 8 bases agree with TRBD1. The CDR3 covers 15 residues. J was trimmed by 6 bases and V by 0 bases; bases with no gene match: 5. Germline lookup yields CDR1 SGDLS and CDR2 YYNGEE. The CDR3 reads CASSVEPGGVQPQHF. The CDR3 coding sequence is TGTGCCAGCAGCGTAGAGCCAGGGGGCGTTCAGCCCCAGCATTTT. Based on the CDR3 plus reference TRBV9 and TRBJ1-5, the full variable domain is DSGVTQTPKHLITATGQRVTLRCSPRSGDLSVYWYQQSLDQGLQFLIQYYNGEERAKGNILERFSAQQFPDLHSELNLSSLELGDSALYFCASSVEPGGVQPQHFGDGTRLSIL.

V usage is TRBV2 and J usage is TRBJ1-2; 8 nucleotides agree with TRBD1. Per germline, CDR1 SNHLY and CDR2 FYNNEI. With 2 bases clipped from V and 5 bases from J, the junction kept 4 bases outside the gene matches. The CDR3 sequence is 14 residues long. The CDR3 spells CASSEQGARYGYTF. The CDR3, as DNA: TGTGCCAGCAGTGAACAGGGGGCACGATATGGCTACACCTTC.

This chain connects TRBV5-1 to TRBJ1-5; 9 positions match TRBD1. CDR1 and CDR2 from the germline V gene are SGHRS and YFSETQ. J lost 3 bases, V lost 4 bases, and 5 bases had no gene match. The CDR3 contains 15 residues. The CDR3 DNA follows: TGCGCCAGCAGCGCCGGGACAGGGAACAATCAGCCCCAGCATTTT. Its translation: CASSAGTGNNQPQHF. The whole variable domain, remainder taken from reference TRBV5-1 and TRBJ1-5, is KAGVTQTPRYLIKTRGQQVTLSCSPISGHRSVSWYQQTPGQGLQFLFEYFSETQRNKGNFPGRFSGRQFSNSRSEMNVSTLELGDSALYLCASSAGTGNNQPQHFGDGTRLSIL.

J is TRBJ2-5 and V is TRBV7-3, with D maybe TRBD1 (6 bases). Trimming shortened V by 5 bases and J by 4 bases, and 11 bases separated the two germline ends. Germline loops: CDR1 SGHTA, CDR2 FQGTGA. The CDR3 spans 13 residues. The chain's CDR3 is CASSATGRETQYF. The CDR3 DNA follows: TGTGCCAGCAGCGCCACAGGGCGAGAGACCCAGTACTTC.

This clone showed up just a few times. This chain links TRBV28 with TRBJ2-5; 13 bases line up with TRBD2. The length of the CDR3 is 12 residues. V lost 4 bases and J lost 14; bases outside the gene matches: 4. CDR1 is MDHEN and CDR2 is SYDVKM in the germline V gene. For the CDR3, the DNA is TGTGCCAGCAGTTCCTGGACTAGCGGGAGATACTTC. Translated: CASSSWTSGRYF.

The rearrangement uses TRBV9 and TRBJ1-1, with unresolved D. The V gene's germline CDR1 is SGDLS and CDR2 YYNGEE. Trimming took off 0 bases at V and 0 bases at J, with 9 bases between the two ends. The length of the CDR3 is 15 residues. CDR3: CASSVDSNMNTEAFF. The CDR3 nucleotides are TGTGCCAGCAGCGTAGACAGCAACATGAACACTGAAGCTTTCTTT.

V gene TRBV28 combines with J gene TRBJ2-1; TRBD2 matches at 8 bases. The CDR3 sequence is 14 residues long. Germline CDR1 and CDR2: MDHEN and SYDVKM. V lost 7 bases, J lost 2 bases, and 4 bases stayed unmatched. DNA of the CDR3: TGTGCCAGCACCATAGCGGGACCCTACAATGAGCAGTTCTTC. Protein sequence: CASTIAGPYNEQFF.

The chain employs TRBV19 and TRBJ1-2; 10 bases are shared with TRBD1. CDR3 length: 12 residues. The ends lost 3 bases at V and 10 bases at J; junction bases unmatched: 2. Germline V CDR1 and CDR2: LNHDA, SQIVND (reference sequence). The CDR3 DNA follows: TGTGCCAGTAGTATGGACAGGGGGAACTACACCTTC. Translation: CASSMDRGNYTF.

This clone occurred a few times. V is TRBV4-2 and J is TRBJ1-2, with D possibly matching TRBD1 (5 bases). This CDR3 is built from 12 residues. V was clipped by 4 bases and J by 4 bases, with 7 bases between them. Germline V gives CDR1 LGHNA, CDR2 YNFKEQ. The CDR3 sequence is CASSPRGYGYTF. The DNA for the CDR3 is TGTGCCAGCAGCCCTAGGGGCTATGGCTACACCTTC.

This clone occurred a few times. J is TRBJ1-1 and V is TRBV29-1, with TRBD1 identical over 12 bases. Germline V lookup: CDR1 SQVTM, CDR2 ANQGSEA. This CDR3 is built from 16 residues. V lost 2 bases to trimming and J lost 4 bases; unmatched junction nucleotides: 8. The chain's CDR3 is CSVESGTGGASTEAFF. CDR3 DNA: TGCAGCGTTGAAAGCGGGACAGGGGGCGCGAGCACTGAAGCTTTCTTT.

This clone appeared a few times. The chain couples TRBV30 to TRBJ1-1, with D unresolved. The germline CDR1 and CDR2 sequences are GTSNPN and SVGIG (reference sequence). Trimming left V 0 bases short and J 2 bases short, with 10 bases between. CDR3 length: 14 amino acids. The CDR3 DNA follows: TGTGCCTGGAGTGTACTGGGCAGAAACACTGAAGCTTTCTTT. The encoded protein is CAWSVLGRNTEAFF.

V and J are TRBV25-1 and TRBJ1-2; D remains unclear. Per the germline V gene, CDR1 is MGHDK and CDR2 is SYGVNS. CDR3 length: 12 amino acids. V was pared by 3 bases and J by 4 bases, with 6 bases between. Here the CDR3 reads CASSDAGYGYTF. As DNA, the CDR3 is TGTGCCAGCAGTGACGCAGGCTATGGCTACACCTTC.